These 12 T cell receptor beta chains originate from one sample sequenced in a study of vaccination and CD4 T cells after COVID-19. TCRdb re-analysed the PCR reads in MiXCR, keeping a single row per CDR3 protein. The top ten hold 1.1% of the sample, which has 20,000 to 25,000 distinct CDR3 sequences, around 60% seen once. Here the sequenced sample was CD4+ T cells from blood, taken before SARS-CoV-2 vaccination. The source of these receptors is a human donor who had recovered from COVID-19.

The chain recombines TRBV19 with TRBJ2-7; D not certain. Germline CDR1 and CDR2: LNHDA and SQIVND (reference sequence). The CDR3 runs to 13 residues. V lost 5 bases and J 4 bases, leaving 12 bases between the germline ends. CDR3 DNA sequence: TGTGCCAGTAGTTCCACCTCTTTTTACGAGCAGTACTTC. Its protein is CASSSTSFYEQYF.

This clonotype was seen a handful of times. This rearrangement joins TRBV7-3 to TRBJ2-7; D ambiguous. The CDR3 totals 13 residues. Between the trimmed V and J ends, which lost 5 bases and 2 bases, there was a span of 10 bases. From germline, CDR1 is SGHTA and CDR2 FQGTGA. CDR3 sequence (DNA): TGTGCCAGCAGCCCCTCTAATGCCTACGAGCAGTACTTC. Its translation: CASSPSNAYEQYF. Filled out from reference TRBV7-3 and TRBJ2-7, the complete variable domain reads GAGVSQTPSNKVTEKGKYVELRCDPISGHTALYWYRQSLGQGPEFLIYFQGTGAADDSGLPNDRFFAVRPEGSVSTLKIQRTERGDSAVYLCASSPSNAYEQYFGPGTRLTVT.

This chain uses TRBV30 with TRBJ1-2; the match to TRBD1 covers 7 bases. Looked up from germline, CDR1 is GTSNPN and CDR2 is SVGIG (reference sequence). CDR3 length: 11 residues. V trimming: 6 bases; J trimming: 6 bases; junction bases outside the gene matches: 4. As DNA, the CDR3 is TGTGCCTGTACAGGGGTAAATGGCTACACCTTC. Translation: CACTGVNGYTF.

V gene TRBV4-2 combines with J gene TRBJ2-3; TRBD1 aligns across 10 bases. The V gene's germline CDR1 is LGHNA and CDR2 YNFKEQ. After removal of 1 base from V and 4 bases from J, the junction contained 2 bases not matched to a gene. The CDR3 sequence is 15 residues long. The CDR3 is CASSQAGQGADTQYF. The CDR3 DNA reads as TGTGCCAGCAGCCAAGCCGGACAGGGGGCAGATACGCAGTATTTT.

As DNA, the CDR3 is TGTGCCAGCAGATCCTCCGTAGGACAGGTACAAGAGACCCAGTACTTC. It yields the protein CASRSSVGQVQETQYF. V is TRBV27 and J is TRBJ2-5; 7 bases map to TRBD1. Germline V gene sequence: CDR1 MNHEY, CDR2 SMNVEV (reference sequence). The CDR3 covers 16 residues. V lost 6 bases, J lost 2 bases, and 12 bases stayed unmatched.

This clonotype was seen a single time. V gene TRBV5-4 combines with J gene TRBJ1-5; D ambiguous. Per germline, CDR1 SGHNT and CDR2 YYREEE (reference sequence). Trimming shortened V by 2 bases and J by 6 bases, and 9 bases separated the two germline ends. This CDR3 region has 13 residues. CDR3 residues: CASSLDEGQPQHF. The CDR3 DNA reads TGTGCCAGCAGCTTAGATGAGGGTCAGCCCCAGCATTTT.

A single count supports this clonotype. The rearrangement joins TRBV7-9 to TRBJ2-1, with D maybe TRBD2 (5 bases). The CDR3 spans 17 residues. V lost 5 bases and J 3 bases, leaving 20 bases between the germline ends. CDR1 is SEHNR and CDR2 is FQNEAQ in the germline V gene (reference sequence). The CDR3 sequence is CASSPPEGRLGYNEQFF. The CDR3 region has the DNA TGTGCCAGCAGCCCACCTGAGGGTCGGTTAGGCTACAATGAGCAGTTCTTC.

This clonotype was counted only a few times. The chain is built from TRBV6-5 and TRBJ1-3, with TRBD1 as a possible D gene (5 bases). CDR1 and CDR2 (germline): MNHEY, SVGAGI. V was cut by 2 bases and J by 4 bases, with 15 bases left in between. This CDR3 comprises 16 residues. This chain's CDR3 is CASSYAVGTGGNTIYF. DNA of the CDR3: TGTGCCAGCAGTTACGCCGTAGGTACAGGAGGAAACACCATATATTTT.

This clonotype appeared once. V is TRBV20-1 and J is TRBJ2-1, with 12 bases identical to TRBD2. Looked up from germline, CDR1 is DFQATT and CDR2 is SNEGSKA (reference sequence). The CDR3 is made up of 18 amino acids. V shed 4 bases and J 4 bases; nucleotides not matched to a gene: 14. CDR3 region: CSATQTSGSYGSYNEQFF. CDR3 DNA: TGCAGTGCTACTCAGACTAGCGGGAGCTACGGTTCATACAATGAGCAGTTCTTC.

The chain carries TRBV6-1 and TRBJ2-2, with a tentative D call TRBD1 (5 bases). The CDR3 loop spans 15 amino acids. Between the trimmed V and J ends, which lost 2 bases and 3 bases, there was a span of 10 bases. The germline V gene has CDR1 MNHNS and CDR2 SASEGT. The CDR3 coding sequence is TGTGCCAGCAGTGAACAGGGATATTACACCGGGGAGCTGTTTTTT. It codes for CASSEQGYYTGELFF.

This clonotype was seen a handful of times. The chain links TRBV20-1 to TRBJ2-3, with unresolved D. The V and J ends lost 2 bases and 2 bases respectively, with 14 bases between them. The CDR3 runs to 15 residues. Germline values: CDR1 DFQATT, CDR2 SNEGSKA (reference sequence). The CDR3 DNA sequence: TGCAGTGCTAGACCGTCCGTAGGGTTCACAGATACGCAGTATTTT. Protein: CSARPSVGFTDTQYF.

V is TRBV6-1 and J is TRBJ2-5, with D uncertain. Trimming stripped 3 bases from V and 4 bases from J, with 9 bases between. The CDR3 consists of 13 residues. In germline, CDR1 is MNHNS, CDR2 SASEGT. The CDR3 loop is CASSDTERETQYF. CDR3 DNA sequence: TGTGCCAGCAGTGACACAGAGCGAGAGACCCAGTACTTC.